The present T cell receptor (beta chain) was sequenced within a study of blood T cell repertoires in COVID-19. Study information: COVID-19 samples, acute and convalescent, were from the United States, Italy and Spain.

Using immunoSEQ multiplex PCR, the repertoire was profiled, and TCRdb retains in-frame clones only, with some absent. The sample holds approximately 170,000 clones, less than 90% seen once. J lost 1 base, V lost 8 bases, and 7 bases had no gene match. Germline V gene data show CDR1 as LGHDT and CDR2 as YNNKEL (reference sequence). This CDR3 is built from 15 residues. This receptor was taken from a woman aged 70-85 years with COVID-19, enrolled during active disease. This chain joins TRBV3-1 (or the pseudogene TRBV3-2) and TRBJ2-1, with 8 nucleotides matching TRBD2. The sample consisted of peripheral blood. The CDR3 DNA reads TGTGCCAGCGGGACCCCTAGCGGGTCCTACAATGAGCAGTTCTTC. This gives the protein CASGTPSGSYNEQFF.